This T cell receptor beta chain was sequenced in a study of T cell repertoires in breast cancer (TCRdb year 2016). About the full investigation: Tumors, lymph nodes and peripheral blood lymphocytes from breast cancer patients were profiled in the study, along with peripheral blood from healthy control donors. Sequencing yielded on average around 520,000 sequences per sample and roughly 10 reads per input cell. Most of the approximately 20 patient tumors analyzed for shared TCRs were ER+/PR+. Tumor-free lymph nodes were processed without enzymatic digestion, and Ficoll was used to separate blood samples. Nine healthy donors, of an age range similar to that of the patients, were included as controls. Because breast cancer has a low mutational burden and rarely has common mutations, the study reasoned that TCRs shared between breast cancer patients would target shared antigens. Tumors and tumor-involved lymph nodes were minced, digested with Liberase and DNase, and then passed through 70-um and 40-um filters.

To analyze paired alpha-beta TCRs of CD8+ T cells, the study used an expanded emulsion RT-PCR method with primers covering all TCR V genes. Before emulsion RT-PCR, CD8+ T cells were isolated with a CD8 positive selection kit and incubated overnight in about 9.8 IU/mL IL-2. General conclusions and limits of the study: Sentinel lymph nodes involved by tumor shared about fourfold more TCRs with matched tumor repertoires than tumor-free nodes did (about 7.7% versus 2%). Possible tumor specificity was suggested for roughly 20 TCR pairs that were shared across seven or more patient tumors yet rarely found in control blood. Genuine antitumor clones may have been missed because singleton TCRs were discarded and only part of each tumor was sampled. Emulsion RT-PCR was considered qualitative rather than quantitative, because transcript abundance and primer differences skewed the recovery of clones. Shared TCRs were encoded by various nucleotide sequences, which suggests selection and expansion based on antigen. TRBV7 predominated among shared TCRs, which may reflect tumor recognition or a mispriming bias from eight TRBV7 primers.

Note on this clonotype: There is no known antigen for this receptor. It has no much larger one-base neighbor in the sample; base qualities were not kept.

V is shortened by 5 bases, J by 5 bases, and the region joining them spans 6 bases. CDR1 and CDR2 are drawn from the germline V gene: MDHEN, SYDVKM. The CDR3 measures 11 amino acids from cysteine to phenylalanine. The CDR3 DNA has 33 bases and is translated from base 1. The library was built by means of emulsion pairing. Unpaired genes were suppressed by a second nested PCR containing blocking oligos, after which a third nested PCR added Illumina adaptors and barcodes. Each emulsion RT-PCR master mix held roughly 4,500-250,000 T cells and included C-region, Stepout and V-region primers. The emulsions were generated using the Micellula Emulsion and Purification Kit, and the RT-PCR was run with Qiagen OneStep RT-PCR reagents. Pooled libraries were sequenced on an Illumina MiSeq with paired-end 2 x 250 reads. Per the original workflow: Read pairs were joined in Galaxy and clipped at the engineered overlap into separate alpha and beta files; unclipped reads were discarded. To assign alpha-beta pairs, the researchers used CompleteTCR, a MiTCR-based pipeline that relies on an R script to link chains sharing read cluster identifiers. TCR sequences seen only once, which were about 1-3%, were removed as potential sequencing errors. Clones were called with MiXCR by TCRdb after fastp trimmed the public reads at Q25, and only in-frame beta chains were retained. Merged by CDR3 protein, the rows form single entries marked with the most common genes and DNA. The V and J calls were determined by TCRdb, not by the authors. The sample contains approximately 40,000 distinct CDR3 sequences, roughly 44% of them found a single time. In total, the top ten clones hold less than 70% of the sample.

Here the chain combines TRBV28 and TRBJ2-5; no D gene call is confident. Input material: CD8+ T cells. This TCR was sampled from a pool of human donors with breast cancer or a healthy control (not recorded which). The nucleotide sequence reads TGTGCCAGCAGTCGAATGGAGACCCAGTACTTC. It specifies CASSRMETQYF.